The 20 T cell receptor beta chains given below trace back to one sample, sequenced in a study of blood T cells in healthy people across ages. A second 7 to 11 cycle PCR used barcoded and J-beta primers. In TCRdb, the 5' RACE reads were re-called with MiXCR into one record per CDR3 protein. The table records over 1,300,000 distinct CDR3 sequences, 59% of them present only once. Sample: blood. The source of these receptors is a man between 18 and 35 years old in good health.

Here the CDR3 reads CASSYGRSFYEQYF. The CDR3 coding sequence is TGTGCCAGCAGCTACGGGAGATCTTTCTACGAGCAGTACTTC. The chain carries TRBV7-9 and TRBJ2-7; a weak D match, TRBD2 (6 bases). Germline V gives CDR1 SEHNR, CDR2 FQNEAQ (reference sequence). V dropped 4 bases and J dropped 3 bases, with 13 bases sitting between them. CDR3 length: 14 amino acids.

In regard to this clonotype: An end of the junction does not agree with germline; a read error may underlie this. The genes are TRBV15 and TRBJ1-4; D not certain. CDR3 length: 14 residues. CDR1 is LNHNV and CDR2 is YYDKDF in the germline V gene (reference sequence). The CDR3 DNA reads as TGTGCCACCGGCAGAGATCCCAGTAATGAAAAACTGTTTTTT. Its protein product is CATGRDPSNEKLFF.

This clonotype was seen a handful of times. The V call is TRBV27, the J call TRBJ1-2, with D tentatively TRBD1 (5 bases). Trimming took 6 bases from V and 8 from J, leaving 19 bases between them. From germline, CDR1 is MNHEY and CDR2 SMNVEV (reference sequence). The CDR3 is 14 amino acids. The CDR3 is CASRLGRMLGGYTF. The CDR3 bases are TGTGCCAGCAGATTGGGACGGATGCTCGGGGGCTACACCTTC.

The sample holds one count of this clonotype. This chain joins TRBV21-1 and TRBJ2-2; the table's D call of TRBD1 was not tested on the DNA. TRBV21-1 is a documented pseudogene. This CDR3 comprises 16 residues. CDR3: CASSSMGQGGVGELFF. The CDR3 DNA reads TGTGCCAGCAGCAGTATGGGACAGGGGGGAGTCGGGGAGCTGTTTTTT.

This clonotype was seen a few times. This sequence joins TRBV10-1 and TRBJ2-7; 9 bases fit TRBD2. The last part of the DNA fits TRBJ2-5 better; the J call may be wrong. The CDR3 loop spans 15 amino acids. Germline V CDR1 and CDR2: WNHNN, SYGVQD (reference sequence). The CDR3 nucleotides are TGCGCCAGCAGTGATCTAGCGGGGCACCTACAGACCCAGTACTTC. Its protein product is CASSDLAGHLQTQYF.

The J gene is TRBJ2-5, the V gene TRBV7-2, with a possible D match to TRBD2 (6 bases). Germline lookup yields CDR1 SGHTA and CDR2 FQGNSA. The V gene lost 4 bases and the J gene lost 4 bases, with 16 bases spanning the gap. The CDR3 spans 15 residues. DNA of the CDR3: TGTGCCAGCAGCTCACAGGCGGGGCTCTTAGAGACCCAGTACTTC. Encoded protein: CASSSQAGLLETQYF.

This clonotype was seen a handful of times. The chain is built from TRBV11-2 and TRBJ2-2; D is perhaps TRBD1 (6 bases). The V gene lost 6 bases and the J gene lost 4 bases, with 15 bases spanning the gap. The length of the CDR3 is 15 residues. Germline V lookup: CDR1 SGHAT, CDR2 FQNNGV. CDR3 in amino acids: CASRPYRVLTGELFF. The DNA of the CDR3 is TGTGCCAGCAGGCCATACAGGGTACTCACCGGGGAGCTGTTTTTT.

The genes are TRBV12-5 and TRBJ2-4, with TRBD1 identical over 12 bases. The last part of the DNA fits TRBJ2-5 better; the J call may be wrong. The CDR3 has 16 amino acids. Germline V gene data show CDR1 as LGHNT and CDR2 as FRNRAP. The CDR3 sequence is CASGLAGTGGVETQYF. CDR3 DNA: TGTGCTAGTGGTTTGGCCGGGACAGGGGGCGTAGAGACCCAGTACTTC.

The chain carries TRBV5-1 and TRBJ2-5, with a weak D call TRBD1 (6 bases). Trimming left V 4 bases short and J 1 base short, with 11 bases between. Germline V gives CDR1 SGHRS, CDR2 YFSETQ. CDR3 length: 14 amino acids. In DNA form, the CDR3 reads TGCGCCAGCAGCGTAACAGGGAGCCAAGAGACCCAGTACTTC. Its protein product is CASSVTGSQETQYF.

This sequence joins TRBV2 and TRBJ2-1; the D gene could be TRBD1 or TRBD2 (5 bases each). Trimming pared 9 bases from V and 4 bases from J, leaving 13 bases between. Germline V lookup: CDR1 SNHLY, CDR2 FYNNEI. This CDR3 comprises 13 residues. This CDR3 is CARRAEGYNEQFF. The CDR3 nucleotides are TGTGCCAGACGGGCCGAGGGGTACAATGAGCAGTTCTTC.

V is TRBV12-5 and J is TRBJ2-3; 7 bases fit TRBD1. The CDR3 is 15 amino acids. J was trimmed by 2 bases and V by 5 bases; bases with no gene match: 7. The germline CDR1 and CDR2 sequences are LGHNT and FRNRAP. For the CDR3, the DNA is TGTGCTAGTGGTCAAAGACAGGGAAACACAGATACGCAGTATTTT. Translated: CASGQRQGNTDTQYF.

This clonotype has more than one count but fewer than ten. V and J are TRBV13 and TRBJ1-1; 7 nucleotides match TRBD1. J was trimmed by 0 bases and V by 5 bases; bases with no gene match: 6. The CDR3 runs to 15 residues. Germline V gives CDR1 PRHDT, CDR2 FYEKMQ (reference sequence). The CDR3 is CASSQAGGLNTEAFF. In nucleotides, the CDR3 is TGTGCCAGCAGCCAGGCAGGGGGATTGAACACTGAAGCTTTCTTT.

V usage is TRBV7-2 and J usage is TRBJ2-4; 8 bases match TRBD2. Gene TRBJ2-7 matches the end of the DNA better, so the J call may be wrong. Germline V lookup: CDR1 SGHTA, CDR2 FQGNSA. The CDR3 sequence is 15 residues long. The CDR3 DNA is TGTGCCAGCACCTTTGGCTCGGGGGGGGCCTACGAGCAGTACTTC. Amino acids: CASTFGSGGAYEQYF.

The V and J genes are TRBV2 and TRBJ1-2, with a possible D match to TRBD1 (5 bases). CDR3 length equals 15 residues. Deletions cut 1 base from V and 8 bases from J, with 17 bases between. The germline gives CDR1 SNHLY, CDR2 FYNNEI. The CDR3 DNA follows: TGTGCCAGCAGTGAAGTACGGGGGTCCACTGGCGGCTACACCTTC. The encoded protein is CASSEVRGSTGGYTF.

This clonotype was detected once. V is TRBV29-1 and J is TRBJ2-5, with D maybe TRBD1 (5 bases). The CDR3 is 14 residues long. Germline V gives CDR1 SQVTM, CDR2 ANQGSEA. V was pared by 4 bases and J by 2 bases, with 14 bases between. For the CDR3, the DNA is TGCAGCGTTGCTCCGAGACAGAAGCAAGAGACCCAGTACTTC. This codes for CSVAPRQKQETQYF.

On this clonotype itself: This may come from a read error, since a much larger clone is one base off. V is TRBV24-1 and J is TRBJ2-5; 7 positions match TRBD1. The end of the DNA is better explained by TRBJ2-7, so the J call may be wrong. The CDR3 consists of 13 residues. CDR1 and CDR2 (germline): KGHDR, SFDVKD. CDR3 sequence (DNA): TGTGCCACCAGTTCGACAGGGTCCTACGAGCAGTACTTC. This gives the protein CATSSTGSYEQYF.

The chain has TRBV7-9 and TRBJ1-2, with D uncertain. The CDR3 totals 14 residues. The V gene lost 5 bases and the J gene lost 4 bases, with 14 bases spanning the gap. The germline gives CDR1 SEHNR, CDR2 FQNEAQ (reference sequence). The CDR3 coding sequence is TGTGCCAGCAGCCCGCCAACTAGCGTCTATGGCTACACCTTC. This translates into CASSPPTSVYGYTF.

The chain links TRBV5-5 to TRBJ2-1; D is possibly TRBD1 (6 bases). The CDR3 extends over 15 amino acids. V was clipped by 4 bases and J by 4 bases, with 15 bases between them. The germline V gene has CDR1 SGHKS and CDR2 YYEKEE (reference sequence). CDR3 loop: CASSPTGQIYNEQFF. The DNA for the CDR3 is TGTGCCAGCAGCCCAACTGGACAGATTTACAATGAGCAGTTCTTC.

This clonotype was picked up a small number of times. The rearrangement uses TRBV4-1 and TRBJ2-7; D may be TRBD2 (6 bases). Trimming shortened V by 4 bases and J by 0 bases, and 13 bases separated the two germline ends. This CDR3 is 15 amino acids long. Per the germline V gene, CDR1 is MGHRA and CDR2 is YSYEKL. The CDR3 DNA follows: TGCGCCAGCAGCCTGACGGGGGAGAGCTCCTACGAGCAGTACTTC. As protein: CASSLTGESSYEQYF.

The table lists this clonotype with a few counts. The CDR3 is CASKRDGLYEQYF. CDR3 coding DNA: TGTGCCAGCAAACGGGACGGGCTCTACGAGCAGTACTTC. The chain is built from TRBV7-2 and TRBJ2-7, with D possibly being TRBD1 or TRBD2 (5 bases each). Germline loops: CDR1 SGHTA, CDR2 FQGNSA. This CDR3 is 13 amino acids long. Trimming shortened V by 7 bases and J by 3 bases, and 13 bases separated the two germline ends.